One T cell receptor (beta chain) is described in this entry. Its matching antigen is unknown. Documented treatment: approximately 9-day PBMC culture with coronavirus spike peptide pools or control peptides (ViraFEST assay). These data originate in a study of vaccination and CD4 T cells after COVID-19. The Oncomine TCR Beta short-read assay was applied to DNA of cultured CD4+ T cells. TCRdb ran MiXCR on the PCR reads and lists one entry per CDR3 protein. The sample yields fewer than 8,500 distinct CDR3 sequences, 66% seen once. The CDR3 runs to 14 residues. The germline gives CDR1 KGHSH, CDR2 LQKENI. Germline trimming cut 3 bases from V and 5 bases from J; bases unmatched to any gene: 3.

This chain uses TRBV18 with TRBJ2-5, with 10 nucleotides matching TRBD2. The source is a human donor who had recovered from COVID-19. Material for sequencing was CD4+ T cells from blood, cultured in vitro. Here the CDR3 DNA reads TGTGCCAGCTCACCCGGGACTAGCGTCGAGACCCAGTACTTC. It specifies CASSPGTSVETQYF. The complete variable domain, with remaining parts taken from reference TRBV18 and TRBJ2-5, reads NAGVMQNPRHLVRRRGQEARLRCSPMKGHSHVYWYRQLPEEGLKFMVYLQKENIIDESGMPKERFSAEFPKEGPSILRIQQVVRGDSAAYFCASSPGTSVETQYFGPGTRLLVL.